This T cell receptor beta chain was identified during a study of cytomegalovirus exposure and HLA in healthy donors (dated by TCRdb to 2015 to 2018). Background on the whole study: An earlier analysis of roughly 630 of the donors reported more than 250 Gb of sequence data and roughly 110 million unique TCR beta sequences from 150 million to 200 million T cells. An early release that covered 500 to 800 HLA-typed donors contained approximately 300 gigabases of sequencing data and 65 million to 100 million unique TCR sequences. The genetic ancestry cluster associated with self-reported Caucasian donors included about 84% of the roughly 400 genotyped donors. The study aimed to test whether cataloging public T cell receptors could reveal signatures of past pathogen exposure. The T cell repertoires of 670 or so subjects were profiled by immunosequencing and related to cytomegalovirus serostatus. Along with the roughly 670-subject first cohort, a separate validation cohort of more than 90 different subjects was used. To predict cytomegalovirus infection status, the study combined high-throughput TCR immunosequencing, statistical association of individual TCRs with disease status, and machine learning. A later analysis re-analyzed previously published TCR beta repertoires from 600 to 850 donors and added high-resolution HLA genotyping to study TCR occurrence patterns. Rather than using new phenotypic data, the later analysis identified candidate immune exposures from TCR beta sequences and from how often those sequences occurred across donors. In an earlier analysis of 587 of the donors, high-throughput TCR beta sequencing was used to judge whether each TCR beta V gene segment behaved as functional or pseudogenic. Donor age, sex, ethnicity and CMV serostatus were collected together with the repertoire data. In a later genetic analysis, genome-wide SNP genotypes for 398 of the 666 donors were used, and that subset was treated as a discovery cohort. Every repertoire in the discovery cohort had been generated on one and the same sequencing platform. HLA typing covered class I and class II loci at four-digit resolution. The number of donors typed differed by locus, with 629-630 for A, B, C, DRB1 and DQB1, 522 for DQA1, approximately 570 for DPA1, and around 430 for DPB1. Roughly 5 DR-DQ haplotypes were handled as single units for association and clustering, since linkage in the cohort was strong. On average, around 230,000 unique TCR beta nucleotide sequences were sequenced per donor among about 400 genotyped donors of the cohort, with around 19% of those sequences being non-productive.

Library preparation was by the immunoSEQ multiplex PCR assay. For the multiplex PCR, a mixture combining 60 forward primers for TCR Vbeta segments and 13 reverse primers for TCR Jbeta segments was used. Amplification of the CDR3 region of rearranged TCR beta genes was performed with a multiplex PCR assay on genomic DNA. The amplified TCR beta libraries were sequenced on the Illumina HiSeq System as 87-base-pair reads. The authors' pipeline ran thus. A later analysis tallied 80 million to 95 million unique TCR beta chains across the 666 repertoires, and around 10 million of those chains were shared by two or more donors. To remove PCR and sequencing errors, raw reads were error-corrected and collapsed into unique sequences using a nearest-neighbor algorithm that merged closely related sequences. CDR3 sequences were aligned to IMGT reference sequences to assign V, D and J gene segments. For a sequence to be retained, a match of at least six nucleotides to both a V gene segment and a J gene segment was required. Rearrangements were called productive when the CDR3 lacked stop codons and stayed in frame with V and J; all others were non-productive. CDR3 was defined by IMGT convention, running from the second conserved V-encoded cysteine to the conserved J-encoded phenylalanine. The earlier analysis of approximately 590 of the donors excluded any sequence lacking an unambiguous match to a single V gene segment. An earlier analysis of a few hundred of the donors called V segments functional above 56.7% productive rearrangements and segregating when the between-donor standard deviation exceeded 5%. A statistical classification framework was built for diagnosing cytomegalovirus status from the catalog of TCR beta chain sequences. V and J gene assignment, in a later analysis, came from comparing TCR nucleotide sequences with IMGT/GENE-DB human TR gene sequences. In a later analysis, CDR3 sequences and most-parsimonious VDJ recombination scenarios were assigned using the TCRdist pipeline. In a later analysis, each TCR beta chain was defined by its CDR3 amino acid sequence together with its V-gene family, and reads without a unique V-gene family were excluded. To address suspected cross-contamination and a sequencing artifact, a later analysis removed under 600 highly shared, low-generation-probability nucleotide sequences. In a later analysis, a clonal expansion index for each public chain was calculated from normalized within-repertoire ranks of inferred template counts. A later analysis computed generation probabilities with a VDJ recombination model fitted to out-of-frame rearrangements, and checked the results against IGoR. In a later analysis, hypergeometric tests were used to score TCR-TCR, TCR-HLA and TCR-CMV co-occurrence, with a repertoire-size bias correction applied to TCR pairs. A later analysis estimated false discovery rates by permuting HLA or CMV assignments 20 times. A later analysis grouped co-occurring TCRs with DBSCAN, adding TCRdist sequence similarity when clustering within HLA-allele-positive subsets. Repertoires with fewer than 30,000 or more than 120,000 public chains were left out of co-occurrence clustering, as were roughly five repertoires with anomalous nucleotide sharing. In its TCRdb copy, this immuneACCESS table keeps in-frame sequences only and misses some clones. Where compared with another copy, unresolved V genes explain less than half of these, and the others have no known cause. V, J and clone size reflect that table, while D and trimming were determined from the DNA. The sample data list about 160,000 clones, and 75% to 85% of these were observed just once. Approximately 6.5% of the sample is held by the ten biggest clonotypes.

The cohort was made up of approximately 700 healthy bone marrow donors. All cohort members were sampled while nominally healthy, although unrecorded immune exposures were likely present. The donor was CMV seropositive and belonged to the group of 270 or so seropositive cohort members. Every donor gave a peripheral blood sample, and the peripheral blood mononuclear cells from that sample were used for TCR beta sequencing. The Qiagen DNeasy Blood Extraction Kit was used to extract genomic DNA from the blood cell samples. In the case of this clone: The target of this receptor is not known. One base away there is no much larger clone; base qualities are not given.

CDR1 and CDR2 were assigned from the germline V gene (reference sequence) as WNHNN and SYGVQD. Spanning cysteine to phenylalanine, the CDR3 consists of 14 amino acids. CDR3 DNA is the only sequence kept; it has 42 bases, read in frame from the first base. V drops 0 bases and J drops 5 bases, leaving 8 bases in between. Study-wide conclusions, independent of this receptor: The 87-base-pair reads could not distinguish some IMGT-functional V segments, including TRBV6-2 and TRBV6-3, so those segments were excluded. According to a later analysis, parvovirus B19, influenza, CMV and Epstein-Barr virus appeared linked to several top co-occurrence clusters. According to the authors, the approach could potentially be generalized to other disease states and immunological phenotypes. Linkage disequilibrium might explain the correlated functional status among segregating V segments, but an unknown experimental factor could not be excluded. The earlier analysis of around 600 of the donors excluded some 15 rarely observed V segments, including chromosome 9 orphons, because counts were too low. A few of the identified cytomegalovirus-associated TCR beta chains were confirmed in vitro to be specific for cytomegalovirus antigens. In the study, approximately 160 TCR beta chains were listed as associated with cytomegalovirus. Specific HLA alleles were associated with over 15,000 TCR beta sequences at a false discovery rate of 0.05 in a later analysis. Most CMV-associated TCR beta chains appeared to be HLA-restricted in a later analysis, and the HLA associations seemed to be driven largely by CMV exposure. A further reported finding was that TCR beta sequences accurately predicted the HLA-A and HLA-B alleles for most subjects in the first cohort. The sequencing pipeline was judged likely to have produced a cluster of highly shared sequence variants as a technical artifact. In this cohort, only TCR beta chains were sequenced, and detectable features were limited by the absence of alpha or paired-chain data. According to a later genetic analysis, donors in an Asian-associated ancestry cluster had fewer N-insertions in productive TCRs than the roughly 670-donor mean. Roughly uniform sequencing depth across donors was assumed in presence/absence analyses, although this assumption may not hold. In a later analysis, HLA-associated TCR beta chains showed more clonal expansion and lower generation probabilities than non-associated chains that were equally common. When HLA alleles, especially DR and DQ, strongly co-occurred, TCR associations were difficult to assign to individual alleles. Because HLA typing was unavailable for some donors at each locus, only the typed subset was used in association tests. The only immune exposure information available for the cohort was CMV serostatus. The classifier was reported to diagnose cytomegalovirus status with high specificity and sensitivity in both the original and validation cohorts. In an earlier analysis of a few hundred of the donors, most TCR beta V segments were observed in productive rearrangements about 87% or about 30% of the time, broadly matching IMGT annotations. Most TCR sequences were observed very rarely across donors, whereas some public TCRs were present in many individuals. A later genetic analysis associated a missense DCLRE1C variant with V-gene and J-gene trimming of TCR beta chains, and an independent cohort replicated the association. A later analysis found that TCR association rates varied across HLA loci, with DRB1 alleles showing the most associated TCRs and HLA-C alleles the fewest.

Recombination joined TRBV10-1 with TRBJ2-1; no D segment can be confidently identified. The sample was PBMCs. This TCR was recovered from a man aged 50-59 years in good health and CMV-seropositive. The nucleotide sequence reads as follows: TGCGCCAGCAGTGAGTCGAGAGTGAACAATGAGCAGTTCTTC. This yields the protein CASSESRVNNEQFF.